One sample yielded the 32 T cell receptor beta chains listed below, sequenced in a study of T cells in Graves' hyperthyroidism and ophthalmopathy. From RNA transcripts, TCR beta CDR3 regions were amplified. HTBI primers were employed in a first-round RT-PCR of the TCR CDR3. From the multiplex PCR reads, TCRdb called clonotypes with MiXCR, one entry per CDR3 protein. The table shows under 400,000 distinct CDR3 sequences, with around 16% occurring only once. The sequenced sample consisted of blood. These receptors came from a woman aged 18-30 years with Graves' hyperthyroidism that later progressed to Graves' ophthalmopathy.

Comment on this clonotype: A much larger clone differs from this one at a single base, so this may be a read error. The chain couples TRBV10-3 to TRBJ2-7; D may match TRBD1 or TRBD2 (5 bases each). With 4 bases removed from V and 5 bases from J, the gap between germline ends came to 27 bases. The CDR3 consists of 18 residues. The germline V gene encodes CDR1 ENHRY and CDR2 SYGVKD. Here the CDR3 reads CAISGVGGPPSKIDEQYF. The CDR3 nucleotides are TGTGCCATCAGTGGGGTTGGGGGTCCCCCTTCCAAGATCGACGAGCAGTACTTC.

This rearrangement joins TRBV4-3 to TRBJ2-6, with D perhaps being TRBD1 or TRBD2 (5 bases each). Trimming pared 2 bases from V and 4 bases from J, leaving 12 bases between. The length of the CDR3 is 16 residues. Germline V lookup: CDR1 LGHNA, CDR2 YSLEER. CDR3 DNA sequence: TGCGCCAGCAGCCAACTAAGGGGAGCAGGGGCCAACGTCCTGACTTTC. Amino acid sequence: CASSQLRGAGANVLTF.

In this sample, this clonotype turned up a few times. V is TRBV7-2 and J is TRBJ2-4; D is unresolved. Trimming pared 2 bases from V and 0 bases from J, leaving 14 bases between. The CDR3 totals 17 residues. Per the germline V gene, CDR1 is SGHTA and CDR2 is FQGNSA. CDR3 sequence reads: CASSLSRWILAKNIQYF. The CDR3 DNA reads as TGTGCCAGCAGCTTATCCCGGTGGATCCTAGCCAAAAACATTCAGTACTTC.

In its sample, this clonotype was seen many times. CDR3 residues: CASSITQGTVNTEAFF. For the CDR3, the DNA is TGTGCCAGTAGTATAACCCAGGGGACGGTGAACACTGAAGCTTTCTTT. The rearrangement joins TRBV19 to TRBJ1-1, with D possibly TRBD1 on 6 matching bases. The germline V gene encodes CDR1 LNHDA and CDR2 SQIVND (reference sequence). Trimming left V 2 bases short and J 0 bases short, with 13 bases between. The CDR3 spans 16 residues.

This clonotype was seen a handful of times. This sequence joins TRBV6-2 or TRBV6-3 and TRBJ1-3; perhaps TRBD1 as D (6 bases). Germline values: CDR1 MNHEY, CDR2 SVGEGT. Trimming took off 3 bases at V and 5 bases at J, with 11 bases between the two ends. This CDR3 is built from 14 residues. This chain's CDR3 is CASSYGQTRNTIYF. CDR3 DNA sequence: TGTGCCAGCAGTTATGGACAGACCCGAAACACCATATATTTT.

This clonotype was picked up many times. The chain links TRBV3-1 to TRBJ2-7; 9 nucleotides match TRBD2. The CDR3 totals 14 residues. V lost 3 bases to trimming and J lost 2 bases; unmatched junction nucleotides: 2. Germline lookup yields CDR1 LGHDT and CDR2 YNNKEL (reference sequence). The CDR3 region has the DNA TGTGCCAGCAGCCAGGCTAGCGGGACCTACGAGCAGTACTTC. The encoded protein is CASSQASGTYEQYF.

This chain uses TRBV7-3 with TRBJ2-2; 12 nucleotides line up with TRBD1. Trimming cost V 7 bases and J 6 bases; bases outside gene matches: 6. This CDR3 contains 15 residues. CDR1 SGHTA and CDR2 FQGTGA come from the germline V gene. DNA of the CDR3: TGTGCCAGCACCTCCGGGACAGGGGGCTCCGGGGAGCTGTTTTTT. It codes for CASTSGTGGSGELFF.

This clonotype was recorded many times. V and J are TRBV7-8 and TRBJ2-7, with D perhaps TRBD1 (5 bases). Germline V gene sequence: CDR1 SGHVS, CDR2 FQNEAQ. There are 18 residues in the CDR3. Trimming shortened V by 2 bases and J by 2 bases, and 22 bases separated the two germline ends. For the CDR3, the DNA is TGTGCCAGCAGCTTACCCTCGTCTAGTTCAAAGGGGACCTACGAGCAGTACTTC. Translated: CASSLPSSSSKGTYEQYF.

This clonotype was detected ten times or more. This chain connects TRBV28 to TRBJ1-1; D perhaps matches TRBD1 (6 bases). The CDR3 has 15 amino acids. CDR1 is MDHEN and CDR2 is SYDVKM in the germline V gene. The V end lost 3 bases, the J end lost 1 base, and 12 bases lay between the germline ends. CDR3: CASSFLATGNTEAFF. For the CDR3, the DNA is TGTGCCAGCAGTTTCCTTGCGACAGGGAACACTGAAGCTTTCTTT.

This clonotype showed up many times. J is TRBJ2-3 and V is TRBV28; D not resolved. With 6 bases removed from V and 5 bases from J, the gap between germline ends came to 9 bases. CDR1 MDHEN and CDR2 SYDVKM come from the germline V gene. The CDR3 has 12 residues. The CDR3, as DNA: TGTGCCAGCAGGGTTAGTGGAGATACGCAGTATTTT. Its translation: CASRVSGDTQYF.

The CDR3 loop reads CATSRDRGNQPQHF. The CDR3 DNA sequence: TGTGCCACCAGCAGAGACAGGGGCAATCAGCCCCAGCATTTT. The chain links TRBV15 to TRBJ1-5; weak D call: TRBD1 (5 bases). Germline CDR1 is LNHNV and CDR2 is YYDKDF (reference sequence). The CDR3 has 14 residues. Trimming took 0 bases from V and 2 from J, leaving 5 bases between them.

This clonotype was picked up many times. The chain carries TRBV27 and TRBJ2-2; D call uncertain. The CDR3 extends over 12 amino acids. Between the trimmed V and J ends, which lost 7 bases and 6 bases, there was a span of 9 bases. Germline V gene data show CDR1 as MNHEY and CDR2 as SMNVEV (reference sequence). CDR3 region: CASKRGSGELFF. The CDR3 bases are TGTGCCAGCAAGCGTGGATCCGGGGAGCTGTTTTTT.

Many counts were recorded for this clonotype. The chain recombines TRBV11-2 with TRBJ2-3; 9 bases align to TRBD2. With V trimmed by 2 bases and J by 2 bases, 2 bases remained unmatched. The CDR3 runs 15 residues. The germline V gene encodes CDR1 SGHAT and CDR2 FQNNGV. The CDR3 sequence is CASSLLGLATDTQYF. The CDR3 DNA reads TGTGCCAGCAGCTTACTGGGACTAGCCACAGATACGCAGTATTTT.

This chain connects TRBV13 to TRBJ2-7; 10 nucleotides match TRBD1. Germline-derived CDR1 and CDR2 are PRHDT and FYEKMQ (reference sequence). The ends lost 5 bases at V and 2 bases at J; junction bases unmatched: 6. This CDR3 has 15 residues. In nucleotides, the CDR3 is TGTGCCAGCAGCCAGGGACAGGGGATCCCCTACGAGCAGTACTTC. Translation gives CASSQGQGIPYEQYF.

V and J are TRBV11-2 and TRBJ2-7, with 10 nucleotides matching TRBD2. Germline CDR1 SGHAT, CDR2 FQNNGV. CDR3 size: 15 residues. The V gene end was trimmed by 4 bases and the J gene end by 5 bases; junction bases not matched to a gene: 8. The CDR3 is CASSSHPGTSDEQYF. CDR3 nucleotide sequence: TGTGCCAGCAGCTCCCACCCCGGGACTAGCGACGAGCAGTACTTC.

The chain couples TRBV20-1 to TRBJ1-5; no clear D. The germline V gene has CDR1 DFQATT and CDR2 SNEGSKA (reference sequence). The CDR3 has 15 amino acids. V lost 8 bases and J lost 3, with 20 bases in between. DNA of the CDR3: TGCAGTTCCCTCCAGCGGGGAAGGAACAATCAGCCCCAGCATTTT. Residues: CSSLQRGRNNQPQHF.

This clonotype was detected ten times or more. This chain links TRBV28 with TRBJ2-3; unclear D gene. Germline loops: CDR1 MDHEN, CDR2 SYDVKM. CDR3 length equals 13 residues. The ends were cut back, 6 bases at V and 4 bases at J, with 11 bases in the middle. CDR3 DNA sequence: TGTGCCAGCAGACCGATGGGGTCAGATACGCAGTATTTT. Its protein is CASRPMGSDTQYF.

In its sample, this clonotype was seen a few times. CDR3 sequence: CASSQILTTDTQYF. The CDR3 nucleotides are TGCGCCAGCAGCCAAATTCTTACCACAGATACGCAGTATTTT. The V call is TRBV4-1, the J call TRBJ2-3; D gene ambiguous. Trimming stripped 2 bases from V and 2 bases from J, with 8 bases between. Germline values: CDR1 MGHRA, CDR2 YSYEKL. The CDR3 is 14 amino acids.

At least ten counts were recorded for this clonotype. V and J are TRBV6-5 and TRBJ2-7, with TRBD2 identical over 10 bases. The V segment lost 2 bases and the J segment 2 bases; nucleotides outside the gene matches: 12. CDR3 length: 18 amino acids. Germline CDR1 and CDR2: MNHEY and SVGAGI. Here the CDR3 reads CASSYAEISGRSPYEQYF. In nucleotides, the CDR3 is TGTGCCAGCAGTTACGCCGAAATTAGCGGGAGGTCACCCTACGAGCAGTACTTC.

This clonotype has ten or more counts. The genes are TRBV20-1 and TRBJ2-1, with 8 bases identical to TRBD1. J lost 3 bases, V lost 5 bases, and 9 bases had no gene match. The CDR3 runs to 15 residues. Germline lookup yields CDR1 DFQATT and CDR2 SNEGSKA (reference sequence). The CDR3 sequence: CSAPQTGDNYNEQFF. CDR3 in DNA: TGCAGTGCTCCACAGACAGGGGATAACTACAATGAGCAGTTCTTC.

This chain links TRBV5-7 with TRBJ2-4; 7 nucleotides align to TRBD2. TRBV5-7 is an open reading frame, and its role is uncertain. The V segment lost 0 bases and the J segment 4 bases; nucleotides outside the gene matches: 7. This CDR3 comprises 16 residues. The CDR3: CASSLGYVGGKNIQYF. The CDR3 DNA reads TGTGCCAGCAGCTTGGGTTACGTGGGAGGGAAAAACATTCAGTACTTC.

The rearrangement uses TRBV20-1 and TRBJ2-2; D may be TRBD1 (6 bases). With 0 bases removed from V and 3 bases from J, the gap between germline ends came to 14 bases. The V gene's germline CDR1 is DFQATT and CDR2 SNEGSKA (reference sequence). The CDR3 is made up of 16 amino acids. The CDR3: CSARDAQGLDTGELFF. The CDR3 DNA reads as TGCAGTGCTAGAGATGCACAGGGCCTCGACACCGGGGAGCTGTTTTTT.

CDR3 sequence reads: CAISERAKDNEQFF. CDR3 DNA: TGTGCCATCAGTGAAAGGGCAAAGGACAATGAGCAGTTCTTC. The rearrangement joins TRBV10-3 to TRBJ2-1; no definite D call. Germline-derived CDR1 and CDR2 are ENHRY and SYGVKD. The CDR3 is 14 residues long. The ends were cut back, 3 bases at V and 5 bases at J, with 11 bases in the middle.

There are many counts of this clonotype. The CDR3 loop reads CAWSQGLAGGNEQYF. In nucleotides, the CDR3 is TGTGCCTGGAGCCAGGGACTAGCGGGAGGGAACGAGCAGTACTTC. The chain links TRBV30 to TRBJ2-7; 16 bases fit TRBD2. Losses at the gene ends were 3 bases for V and 5 bases for J; bases not matched to a gene: 4. The length of the CDR3 is 15 residues. Germline CDR1 GTSNPN, CDR2 SVGIG (reference sequence).

This clonotype was detected many times. The chain is built from TRBV20-1 and TRBJ2-2, with 7 nucleotides matching TRBD2. The V and J ends lost 3 bases and 3 bases, in that order; junction bases with no gene match: 4. CDR3 length: 14 amino acids. Germline CDR1 reads DFQATT; CDR2 reads SNEGSKA (reference sequence). The DNA of the CDR3 is TGCAGTGCTAGGGGAGGGGCCGACACCGGGGAGCTGTTTTTT. This sequence encodes CSARGGADTGELFF.

V usage is TRBV5-5 and J usage is TRBJ2-3; 9 bases match TRBD1. The V and J ends lost 4 bases and 2 bases, in that order; junction bases with no gene match: 2. Germline-derived CDR1 and CDR2 are SGHKS and YYEKEE (reference sequence). CDR3 length: 14 residues. The CDR3, as DNA: TGTGCCAGCAGCGGACAGGGGTTCACAGATACGCAGTATTTT. Translation gives CASSGQGFTDTQYF.

This clonotype turned up a few times. V is TRBV7-8 and J is TRBJ2-4; TRBD1 is a possible D gene (7 bases). V was cut by 4 bases and J by 2 bases, with 18 bases left in between. From germline, CDR1 is SGHVS and CDR2 FQNEAQ. This CDR3 has 17 residues. CDR3 bases: TGTGCCAGCAGCTCCACTCAGGGGGGTAAAACCAAAAACATTCAGTACTTC. Protein product: CASSSTQGGKTKNIQYF.

This clonotype was picked up many times. The V and J genes are TRBV20-1 and TRBJ2-3, with 7 bases fitting TRBD2. V gave up 3 bases and J gave up 1 base; unmatched junction bases: 10. The CDR3 loop spans 16 amino acids. Germline CDR1 is DFQATT and CDR2 is SNEGSKA (reference sequence). The CDR3 protein is CSASVLAAAGTDTQYF. As DNA, the CDR3 is TGCAGTGCTAGCGTCCTAGCGGCGGCGGGCACAGATACGCAGTATTTT.

This clonotype was counted ten times or more. The gene calls are TRBV28 and TRBJ2-5, with D possibly TRBD1 on 5 matching bases. The CDR3 length is 15 residues. V dropped 5 bases and J dropped 5 bases, with 18 bases sitting between them. Germline CDR1 and CDR2: MDHEN and SYDVKM. This chain's CDR3 is CASSALGPERETQYF. The CDR3 DNA reads TGTGCCAGCAGTGCGCTGGGGCCCGAAAGGGAGACCCAGTACTTC.

In this sample, this clonotype turned up many times. The V and J genes are TRBV5-1 and TRBJ2-7; TRBD2 aligns across 9 bases. This CDR3 spans 14 amino acids. V dropped 4 bases and J dropped 6; count of bases not matched to a gene: 8. Germline V gene lookup returns CDR1 SGHRS and CDR2 YFSETQ. The CDR3 DNA reads TGCGCCAGCAGCCCACCCGGGACTAGCTCCGAGCAGTACTTC. It is translated as CASSPPGTSSEQYF. The variable domain in full, with the rest retrieved from reference TRBV5-1 and TRBJ2-7, is KAGVTQTPRYLIKTRGQQVTLSCSPISGHRSVSWYQQTPGQGLQFLFEYFSETQRNKGNFPGRFSGRQFSNSRSEMNVSTLELGDSALYLCASSPPGTSSEQYFGPGTRLTVT.

This rearrangement joins TRBV20-1 to TRBJ2-1; D unresolved. V lost 3 bases and J lost 8, with 23 bases in between. Per the germline V gene, CDR1 is DFQATT and CDR2 is SNEGSKA (reference sequence). This CDR3 spans 16 amino acids. CDR3 loop: CSASPPPGVYFHEQFF. The CDR3 nucleotides are TGCAGTGCTAGTCCCCCCCCGGGCGTATACTTCCATGAGCAGTTCTTC.

This clonotype was observed many times. The rearrangement joins TRBV6-2 or TRBV6-3 to TRBJ1-5; 7 nucleotides align to TRBD1. The CDR3 contains 18 residues. CDR1 and CDR2 from the germline V gene are MNHEY and SVGEGT. The V gene end was trimmed by 0 bases and the J gene end by 4 bases; junction bases not matched to a gene: 12. CDR3 sequence reads: CASSYSGPGTVINQPQHF. CDR3 DNA sequence: TGTGCCAGCAGTTACTCGGGCCCTGGGACAGTGATAAATCAGCCCCAGCATTTT.